This TCR beta chain was sequenced for a study of early T cells in non-severe SARS-CoV-2 infection. Study in general: The sequenced material was bulk RNA from unsorted whole blood, and its chains were unpaired. Study-level results: In VDJdb matching, anti-spike CD8 responses were favored while private and CD4 specificities went missing.

This CDR3 is built from 14 residues. V lost 5 bases to trimming and J lost 3 bases, with 14 bases between them. Germline V gene lookup returns CDR1 LNHDA and CDR2 SQIVND (reference sequence). Attachment of unique molecular identifiers was made to individual cDNA molecules. MiXCR was run by TCRdb on the 5' RACE reads, yielding one entry per CDR3 protein. The sample holds nearly 45,000 distinct CDR3 sequences; roughly a tenth are singletons and the top ten take about 9.6%. By sample share, this clonotype is medium-sized. What it binds is unknown. The clonotype was recovered from an adult who was a healthcare worker with PCR-confirmed SARS-CoV-2 infection or an uninfected control (not recorded which). V gene TRBV19 combines with J gene TRBJ2-7, with D hard to call. The material sequenced was whole blood. The CDR3 protein is CASSVAPGDYEQYF. The CDR3 region has the DNA TGTGCCAGTAGTGTAGCCCCCGGCGACTACGAGCAGTACTTC.